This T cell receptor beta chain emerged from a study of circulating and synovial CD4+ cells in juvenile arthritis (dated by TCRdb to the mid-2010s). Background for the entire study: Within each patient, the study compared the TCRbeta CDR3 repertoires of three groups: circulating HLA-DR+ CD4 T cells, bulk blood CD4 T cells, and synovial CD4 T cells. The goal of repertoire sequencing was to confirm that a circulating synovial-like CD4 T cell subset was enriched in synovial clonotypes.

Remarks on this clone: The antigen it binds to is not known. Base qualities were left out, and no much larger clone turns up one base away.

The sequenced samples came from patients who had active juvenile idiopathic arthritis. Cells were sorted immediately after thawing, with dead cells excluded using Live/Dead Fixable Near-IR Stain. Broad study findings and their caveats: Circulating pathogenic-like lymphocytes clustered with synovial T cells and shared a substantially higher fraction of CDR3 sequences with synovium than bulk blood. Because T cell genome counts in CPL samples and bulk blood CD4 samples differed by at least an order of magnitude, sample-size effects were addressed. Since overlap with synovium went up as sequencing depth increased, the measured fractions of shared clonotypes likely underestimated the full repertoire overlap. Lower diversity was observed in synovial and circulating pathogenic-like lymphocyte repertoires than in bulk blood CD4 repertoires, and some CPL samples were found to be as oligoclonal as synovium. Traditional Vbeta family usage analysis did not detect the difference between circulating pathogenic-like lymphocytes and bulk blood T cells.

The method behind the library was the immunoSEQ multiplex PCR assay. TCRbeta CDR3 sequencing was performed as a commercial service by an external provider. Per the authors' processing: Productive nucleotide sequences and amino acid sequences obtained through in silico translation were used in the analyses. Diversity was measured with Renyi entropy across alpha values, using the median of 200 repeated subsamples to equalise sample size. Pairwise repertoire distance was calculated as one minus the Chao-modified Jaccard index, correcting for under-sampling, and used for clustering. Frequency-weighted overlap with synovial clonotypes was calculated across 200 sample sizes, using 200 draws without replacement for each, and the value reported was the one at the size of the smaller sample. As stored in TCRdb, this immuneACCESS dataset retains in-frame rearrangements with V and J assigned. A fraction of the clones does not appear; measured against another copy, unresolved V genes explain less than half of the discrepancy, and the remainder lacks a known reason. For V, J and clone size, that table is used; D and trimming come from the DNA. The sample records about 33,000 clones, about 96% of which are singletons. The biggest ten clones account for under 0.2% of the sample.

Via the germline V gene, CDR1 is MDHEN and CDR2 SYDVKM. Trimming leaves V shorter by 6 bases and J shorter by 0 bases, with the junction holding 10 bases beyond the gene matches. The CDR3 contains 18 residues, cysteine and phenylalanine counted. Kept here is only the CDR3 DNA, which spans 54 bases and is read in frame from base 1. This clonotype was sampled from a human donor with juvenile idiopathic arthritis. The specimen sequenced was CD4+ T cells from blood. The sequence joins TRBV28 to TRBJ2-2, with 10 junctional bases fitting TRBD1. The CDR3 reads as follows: CASSLDRGFFANTGELFF. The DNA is TGTGCCAGCAGCCTGGACAGGGGGTTCTTCGCGAACACCGGGGAGCTGTTTTTT.